The next 29 T cell receptor beta chains were all read from a single sample in a study of glioma-infiltrating T cells after dendritic cell vaccination. Clones were read by immunoSEQ multiplex PCR, and TCRdb kept only the in-frame ones, dropping some. The table includes tens of thousands of clones, 75% to 85% detected once. The source material was blood, sampled before dendritic cell vaccination. The receptors shown here come from a human donor with glioblastoma.

The chain recombines TRBV30 with TRBJ1-2, with D possibly TRBD1 on 5 matching bases. Per the germline V gene, CDR1 is GTSNPN and CDR2 is SVGIG (reference sequence). Trimming took off 1 base at V and 3 bases at J, with 15 bases between the two ends. This CDR3 is built from 15 residues. In nucleotides, the CDR3 is TGTGCCTGGAGTGCAGACCCATTAGGGGACTATGGCTACACCTTC. Translating gives CAWSADPLGDYGYTF.

This chain joins TRBV4-1 and TRBJ2-7; D gene ambiguous. V was trimmed by 7 bases and J by 2 bases, leaving 18 bases between them. This CDR3 contains 15 residues. Per the germline V gene, CDR1 is MGHRA and CDR2 is YSYEKL. This CDR3 is CASTAAPTETYEQYF. In nucleotides, the CDR3 is TGCGCCAGCACCGCCGCCCCTACCGAGACCTACGAGCAGTACTTC.

This sequence joins TRBV7-6 and TRBJ1-5; no clear D. The CDR3 is 13 residues long. Per germline, CDR1 SGHVS and CDR2 FNYEAQ. With 1 base removed from V and 4 bases from J, the gap between germline ends came to 5 bases. DNA of the CDR3: TGTGCCAGCAGCTTAGAGGAGAATCAGCCCCAGCATTTT. This gives the protein CASSLEENQPQHF.

The chain recombines TRBV28 with TRBJ1-5; D gene ambiguous. The CDR3 contains 15 residues. Deletions cut 3 bases from V and 0 bases from J, with 9 bases between. Germline-derived CDR1 and CDR2 are MDHEN and SYDVKM. The CDR3 DNA is TGTGCCAGCAGTTTGAGGGCGTATAGCAATCAGCCCCAGCATTTT. This translates into CASSLRAYSNQPQHF.

The chain links TRBV2 to TRBJ2-7; TRBD1 might be the D (6 bases). The CDR3 consists of 16 residues. Germline CDR1 is SNHLY and CDR2 is FYNNEI. Deletions cut 0 bases from V and 2 bases from J, with 14 bases between. This CDR3 is CASSEALLRGTYEQYF. The CDR3 DNA sequence: TGTGCCAGCAGTGAAGCGTTACTGAGGGGGACCTACGAGCAGTACTTC. The whole variable domain, remainder taken from reference TRBV2 and TRBJ2-7, is EPEVTQTPSHQVTQMGQEVILRCVPISNHLYFYWYRQILGQKVEFLVSFYNNEISEKSEIFDDQFSVERPDGSNFTLKIRSTKLEDSAMYFCASSEALLRGTYEQYFGPGTRLTVT.

The table lists this clone with a count of one. The V call is TRBV14, the J call TRBJ2-1; D is ambiguous. The CDR3 runs to 14 residues. V was cut by 1 base and J by 2 bases, with 6 bases left in between. The germline V gene has CDR1 SGHDN and CDR2 FVKESK. CDR3 DNA: TGTGCCAGCAGCCAAGGATGGCCCTACAATGAGCAGTTCTTC. Translation gives CASSQGWPYNEQFF.

CDR3 residues: CAAASGLAGAGELFF. CDR3 coding DNA: TGTGCCGCGGCGTCAGGACTAGCGGGGGCCGGGGAGCTGTTTTTT. The chain combines TRBV10-3 with TRBJ2-2, with 13 nucleotides matching TRBD2. The length of the CDR3 is 15 residues. Looked up from germline, CDR1 is ENHRY and CDR2 is SYGVKD. V was clipped by 11 bases and J by 6 bases; unmatched bases: 9.

V is TRBV28 and J is TRBJ1-5; D not resolved. Germline values: CDR1 MDHEN, CDR2 SYDVKM. Trimming removed 5 bases at V and 6 bases at J, with 14 bases between. CDR3 length: 14 residues. CDR3 sequence reads: CASSRSGLGQPQHF. The CDR3 DNA sequence: TGTGCCAGCAGTAGGTCGGGGTTGGGTCAGCCCCAGCATTTT.

The rearrangement links TRBV5-6 to TRBJ1-6; 9 bases are shared with TRBD1. The CDR3 covers 13 residues. The trim removed 5 bases at V and 14 bases at J, leaving 8 bases unmatched. In germline, CDR1 is SGHDT, CDR2 YYEEEE. The CDR3 loop reads CASRPGQGLSLHF. As DNA, the CDR3 is TGTGCCAGCAGACCGGGACAGGGTTTGTCCCTCCACTTT.

Within the sample, this clone is medium-sized. The V call is TRBV10-1, the J call TRBJ2-2, with TRBD2 matching 10 bases. This CDR3 comprises 16 residues. The germline gives CDR1 WNHNN, CDR2 SYGVQD (reference sequence). Trimming removed 0 bases from V and 6 bases from J; junction bases left unmatched: 4. CDR3 in amino acids: CASSESLAGGSGELFF. As DNA, the CDR3 is TGCGCCAGCAGTGAGTCGTTAGCGGGGGGCTCCGGGGAGCTGTTTTTT.

J is TRBJ2-1 and V is TRBV28; no definite D call. The CDR3 spans 13 residues. V lost 6 bases and J lost 9, with 15 bases in between. The germline V gene encodes CDR1 MDHEN and CDR2 SYDVKM. CDR3 protein: CASSPPQTVEQFF. The CDR3 region has the DNA TGTGCCAGCAGCCCGCCCCAAACGGTTGAGCAGTTCTTC. The full variable domain, in which reference TRBV28 and TRBJ2-1 provide the parts outside the CDR3, is DVKVTQSSRYLVKRTGEKVFLECVQDMDHENMFWYRQDPGLGLRLIYFSYDVKMKEKGDIPEGYSVSREKKERFSLILESASTNQTSMYLCASSPPQTVEQFFGPGTRLTVL.

The chain has TRBV5-4 and TRBJ2-2; D possibly corresponds to TRBD2 (5 bases). The CDR3 consists of 14 residues. V was pared by 3 bases and J by 5 bases, with 11 bases between. In germline, CDR1 is SGHNT, CDR2 YYREEE (reference sequence). The CDR3 protein is CASSSGVKTGELFF. Written as DNA, the CDR3 is TGTGCCAGCAGCTCCGGGGTTAAGACCGGGGAGCTGTTTTTT.

The genes are TRBV2 and TRBJ2-7, with TRBD2 matching over 7 bases. CDR1 SNHLY and CDR2 FYNNEI come from the germline V gene. There are 13 residues in the CDR3. The junction had 7 bases not matched to a gene; V was cut back by 5 bases and J by 6 bases. The CDR3 DNA reads as TGTGCCAGCAGTCGGGGGGAAACGTTCGAGCAGTACTTC. Translation gives CASSRGETFEQYF. Full variable domain (missing parts from reference TRBV2 and TRBJ2-7): EPEVTQTPSHQVTQMGQEVILRCVPISNHLYFYWYRQILGQKVEFLVSFYNNEISEKSEIFDDQFSVERPDGSNFTLKIRSTKLEDSAMYFCASSRGETFEQYFGPGTRLTVT.

J is TRBJ2-3 and V is TRBV5-4; possibly TRBD2 for D (7 bases). The V gene lost 10 bases and the J gene lost 0 bases, with 21 bases spanning the gap. The CDR3 sequence is 16 residues long. Looked up from germline, CDR1 is SGHNT and CDR2 is YYREEE (reference sequence). This CDR3 reads CASWRGGTGSTDTQYF. The CDR3 bases are TGTGCCTCGTGGAGGGGGGGGACGGGCAGCACAGATACGCAGTATTTT.

This chain links TRBV12-2 with TRBJ1-2; TRBD1, as called in the table, went unchecked against the DNA. TRBV12-2 is flagged as a pseudogene. This CDR3 region has 15 residues. The CDR3 reads CASRLGTPVSYGYTF. DNA of the CDR3: TGTGCAAGTCGCTTAGGGACACCGGTAAGCTATGGCTACACCTTC.

The V call is TRBV6-6, the J call TRBJ1-5, with a possible D match to TRBD1 (5 bases). The CDR3 runs to 14 residues. Trimming took off 2 bases at V and 5 bases at J, with 10 bases between the two ends. Germline V gives CDR1 MNHNY, CDR2 SVGAGI (reference sequence). The CDR3: CASSYIAGDQPQHF. The CDR3 bases are TGTGCCAGCAGTTACATTGCGGGGGATCAGCCCCAGCATTTT.

This clone was seen more than once but under ten times. The V call is TRBV27, the J call TRBJ2-2; 7 bases are a match to TRBD1. From germline, CDR1 is MNHEY and CDR2 SMNVEV (reference sequence). The V segment lost 4 bases and the J segment 6 bases; nucleotides outside the gene matches: 5. This CDR3 is built from 14 residues. The CDR3 region is CASSSTGNPGELFF. CDR3 bases: TGTGCCAGCAGTTCGACAGGGAATCCCGGGGAGCTGTTTTTT.

The chain joins TRBV1 to TRBJ1-5. TRBV1 is deemed a pseudogene. CDR3 length: 16 amino acids. The CDR3 spells CTSSQEASDSNQPQHF. As DNA, the CDR3 is TGCACCAGCAGCCAAGAGGCCAGCGATAGCAATCAGCCCCAGCATTTT.

The V gene is TRBV28, the J gene TRBJ2-7, with TRBD2 matching over 13 bases. CDR1 MDHEN and CDR2 SYDVKM come from the germline V gene. The length of the CDR3 is 19 residues. After removal of 5 bases from V and 0 bases from J, the junction contained 13 bases not matched to a gene. CDR3 in DNA: TGTGCCAGCAGTCTTCATCTAACCGGGACTAGCGGGACCTCCTACGAGCAGTACTTC. It codes for CASSLHLTGTSGTSYEQYF.

V usage is TRBV30 and J usage is TRBJ2-2; maybe TRBD1 (5 bases). The length of the CDR3 is 15 residues. Germline V gene sequence: CDR1 GTSNPN, CDR2 SVGIG (reference sequence). V shed 0 bases and J shed 2 bases, with 10 bases lying between them. The DNA of the CDR3 is TGTGCCTGGAGTGTAGTCGACAGCAACACCGGGGAGCTGTTTTTT. Protein product: CAWSVVDSNTGELFF.

This rearrangement joins TRBV28 to TRBJ1-1, with TRBD1 as a possible D gene (5 bases). The CDR3 is made up of 16 amino acids. Germline loops: CDR1 MDHEN, CDR2 SYDVKM. Trimming took 3 bases from V and 0 from J, leaving 14 bases between them. The CDR3 nucleotides read TGTGCCAGCAGTTTCTCGACAGCCATAATGAACACTGAAGCTTTCTTT. Translating gives CASSFSTAIMNTEAFF.

The chain employs TRBV2 and TRBJ1-6; a possible D gene is TRBD1 (5 bases). V shed 6 bases and J shed 3 bases, with 9 bases lying between them. This CDR3 comprises 14 residues. From germline, CDR1 is SNHLY and CDR2 FYNNEI. CDR3 region: CASRGRDYNSPLHF. Here the CDR3 DNA reads TGTGCCAGCAGGGGCAGGGACTATAATTCACCCCTCCACTTT.

The rearrangement uses TRBV15 and TRBJ2-7, with a weak D call TRBD2 (5 bases). The CDR3 consists of 14 residues. The germline CDR1 and CDR2 sequences are LNHNV and YYDKDF (reference sequence). Deletions cut 2 bases from V and 2 bases from J, with 10 bases between. CDR3 in amino acids: CATSRSGVTYEQYF. In DNA form, the CDR3 reads TGTGCCACCAGCAGATCCGGGGTTACCTACGAGCAGTACTTC.

The rearrangement joins TRBV11-2 to TRBJ2-1; 10 bases are shared with TRBD2. The germline V gene has CDR1 SGHAT and CDR2 FQNNGV. V lost 3 bases, J lost 5 bases, and 4 bases stayed unmatched. There are 15 residues in the CDR3. Here the CDR3 DNA reads TGTGCCAGCAGCTTGGGTAGCGGGGGGAACAATGAGCAGTTCTTC. Its protein is CASSLGSGGNNEQFF.

This sequence joins TRBV6-1 and TRBJ1-2, with D hard to call. The germline CDR1 and CDR2 sequences are MNHNS and SASEGT. Trimming took off 3 bases at V and 2 bases at J, with 4 bases between the two ends. The CDR3 runs to 12 residues. CDR3 coding DNA: TGTGCCAGCAGTGAGAGAAACTATGGCTACACCTTC. It codes for CASSERNYGYTF.

This chain links TRBV5-5 with TRBJ2-7, with D uncertain. Trimming took off 0 bases at V and 0 bases at J, with 16 bases between the two ends. This CDR3 has 17 residues. Germline V lookup: CDR1 SGHKS, CDR2 YYEKEE (reference sequence). CDR3 coding DNA: TGTGCCAGCAGCTTGGTCGGTGGAAGAGGAAACTCCTACGAGCAGTACTTC. It codes for CASSLVGGRGNSYEQYF.

The chain carries TRBV27 and TRBJ2-3; D is unresolved. The CDR3 length is 17 residues. The ends were cut back, 6 bases at V and 2 bases at J, with 21 bases in the middle. The germline gives CDR1 MNHEY, CDR2 SMNVEV (reference sequence). This CDR3 is CASSPWVDSFNTDTQYF. CDR3 DNA sequence: TGTGCCAGCAGCCCTTGGGTCGACTCCTTTAACACAGATACGCAGTATTTT.

The CDR3 DNA is TGTGCCAGCACCATTGGGGGGGGACTGGAGCAGTATTTT. Its translation is CASTIGGGLEQYF. The chain employs TRBV28 and TRBJ2-3; 7 bases fit TRBD2. V lost 7 bases to trimming and J lost 11 bases; unmatched junction nucleotides: 12. The V gene's germline CDR1 is MDHEN and CDR2 SYDVKM. This CDR3 comprises 13 residues.

This clone was seen only a few times. The rearrangement uses TRBV7-9 and TRBJ2-5; TRBD2 matches 8 bases. Trimming removed 6 bases from V and 5 bases from J; junction bases left unmatched: 8. Germline loops: CDR1 SEHNR, CDR2 FQNEAQ (reference sequence). This CDR3 comprises 14 residues. CDR3 sequence (DNA): TGTGCCAGCAGACACCGGGGGGGCCGGGAGACCCAGTACTTC. It encodes CASRHRGGRETQYF.